These 8 T cell receptor beta chains were sequenced from one sample in a study of Ad26.COV2.S vaccination and SARS-CoV-2 variants. The treatment here: around 19 received Ad26.COV2.S at low or high dose, single or two shots; roughly 5 received placebo; per-sample allocation not given. Sampling happened 63 days after the first vaccine or placebo injection. TCRdb's copy holds only in-frame clones and misses some; the assay was immunoSEQ multiplex PCR. Of under 250,000 clones listed, around nine tenths are singletons. The sequencing here drew on peripheral blood, taken in a trial of Ad26.COV2.S vaccine versus placebo. The receptors here all came from a person aged 18-60 years who received the Ad26.COV2.S COVID-19 vaccine or a placebo.

This sequence joins TRBV7-7 and TRBJ2-2; 10 positions agree with TRBD2. V dropped 3 bases and J dropped 5; count of bases not matched to a gene: 6. Germline V gene lookup returns CDR1 SSHAT and CDR2 FNYEAQ (reference sequence). CDR3 length: 16 amino acids. CDR3 DNA: TGTGCCAGCAGCTTGGCTAGCGGGAGTACTACCGGGGAGCTGTTTTTT. Its translation: CASSLASGSTTGELFF.

The J gene is TRBJ1-1, the V gene TRBV15, with a possible D match to TRBD1 (6 bases). V was cut by 0 bases and J by 0 bases, with 11 bases left in between. Germline V gives CDR1 LNHNV, CDR2 YYDKDF (reference sequence). The CDR3 loop spans 16 amino acids. CDR3 sequence reads: CATSRDLGQMNTEAFF. CDR3 nucleotide sequence: TGTGCCACCAGCAGAGATCTGGGACAAATGAACACTGAAGCTTTCTTT.

The V and J genes are TRBV9 and TRBJ2-1, with 11 bases fitting TRBD2. The CDR3 consists of 17 residues. V was pared by 3 bases and J by 0 bases, with 5 bases of the junction left unmatched. The germline V gene has CDR1 SGDLS and CDR2 YYNGEE. The CDR3 here is CASSGSGLAGSYNEQFF. Written as DNA, the CDR3 is TGTGCCAGCAGCGGATCCGGACTAGCGGGCTCCTACAATGAGCAGTTCTTC.

The V call is TRBV5-6, the J call TRBJ2-1; no firm D call. Per germline, CDR1 SGHDT and CDR2 YYEEEE. V shed 4 bases and J shed 8 bases, with 13 bases lying between them. The CDR3 spans 13 residues. The CDR3 coding sequence is TGTGCCAGCAGCCCACTCCTCGAGGATGAGCAGTTCTTC. Translating it yields CASSPLLEDEQFF.

This clone was seen a handful of times. The chain has TRBV2 and TRBJ1-6; 8 bases fit TRBD1. V shed 6 bases, J shed 7 bases, and the junction held 8 bases outside the gene matches. The CDR3 is 15 amino acids. CDR1 is SNHLY and CDR2 is FYNNEI in the germline V gene. CDR3 residues: CASRAGQGWNSPLHF. The CDR3 nucleotides read TGTGCCAGCAGAGCCGGACAGGGCTGGAATTCACCCCTCCACTTT.

The rearrangement uses TRBV21-1 and TRBJ2-7; the table names TRBD1, a call not compared with the DNA. TRBV21-1 is recorded as a pseudogene. The CDR3 has 17 residues. CDR3 DNA sequence: TGTGCCAGCAGCAAAAAATCCAGGGGCCAAGATTTCTACGAGCAGTACGTC. Translating gives CASSKKSRGQDFYEQYV.

This chain uses TRBV4-1 with TRBJ2-1; possibly TRBD2 for D (5 bases). The CDR3 has 17 amino acids. CDR1 and CDR2 from the germline V gene are MGHRA and YSYEKL. The germline V and J ends were trimmed by 3 bases and 3 bases, with 18 bases remaining between them. CDR3 nucleotides: TGCGCCAGCAGCCAGCAGAGGACCTCCCGGGGCTACAATGAGCAGTTCTTC. Its translation is CASSQQRTSRGYNEQFF.

This clone was observed a few times. The chain recombines TRBV5-7 with TRBJ1-2; D may be TRBD1 (6 bases). TRBV5-7 is treated as an ORF (open reading frame) with a function not yet certain. This CDR3 has 13 residues. The V gene lost 4 bases and the J gene lost 7 bases, with 14 bases spanning the gap. Here the CDR3 reads CASSGSTGTGYTF. CDR3 nucleotides: TGTGCCAGCAGCGGGAGTACAGGGACTGGCTACACCTTC.